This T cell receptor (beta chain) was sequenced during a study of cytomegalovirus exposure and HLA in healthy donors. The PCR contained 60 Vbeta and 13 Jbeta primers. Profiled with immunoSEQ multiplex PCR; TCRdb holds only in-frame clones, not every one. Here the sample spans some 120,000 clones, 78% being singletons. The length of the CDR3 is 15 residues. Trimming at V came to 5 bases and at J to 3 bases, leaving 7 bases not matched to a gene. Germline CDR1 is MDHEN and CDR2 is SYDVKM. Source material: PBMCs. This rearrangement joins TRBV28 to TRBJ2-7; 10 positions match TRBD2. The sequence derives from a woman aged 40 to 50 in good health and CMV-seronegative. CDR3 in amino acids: CASSPSGSRIYEQYF. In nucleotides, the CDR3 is TGTGCCAGCAGTCCTAGCGGGAGCCGAATCTACGAGCAGTACTTC.